A single sample is the source of the 5 T cell receptor beta chains below, sequenced in a study of blood T cell repertoires in COVID-19. The method was immunoSEQ multiplex PCR; TCRdb's version includes in-frame clones alone and lacks a portion of them. The sample carries 75,000 to 100,000 clones, 75% to 85% recorded once. Sample: peripheral blood. The origin of the receptors is a woman of 80 years or more with acute or convalescent COVID-19.

This clone was recorded a few times. V and J are TRBV19 and TRBJ2-5, with D tentatively TRBD2 (5 bases). The CDR3 sequence is 15 residues long. Germline loops: CDR1 LNHDA, CDR2 SQIVND (reference sequence). V was pared by 5 bases and J by 7 bases, with 20 bases between. CDR3 nucleotide sequence: TGTGCCAGTAGTCTTAAGGGAGAATCCCGGGGGACCCAGTACTTC. Amino acids: CASSLKGESRGTQYF.

The chain carries TRBV7-9 and TRBJ1-2, with 8 nucleotides matching TRBD1. The CDR3 contains 16 residues. Germline CDR1 reads SEHNR; CDR2 reads FQNEAQ (reference sequence). The V gene end was trimmed by 5 bases and the J gene end by 4 bases; junction bases not matched to a gene: 12. The chain's CDR3 is CASSRQGTASAYGYTF. The DNA for the CDR3 is TGTGCCAGCAGCAGACAGGGGACAGCCTCCGCCTATGGCTACACCTTC.

This rearrangement joins TRBV4-3 to TRBJ1-4; D unresolved. Germline CDR1 and CDR2: LGHNA and YSLEER. The CDR3 totals 14 residues. V lost 6 bases and J lost 2, with 10 bases in between. CDR3 coding DNA: TGCGCCAGCAGTCAGAGGGTGACTAATGAAAAACTGTTTTTT. Protein sequence: CASSQRVTNEKLFF.

The V and J genes are TRBV27 and TRBJ2-5; TRBD2 agrees at 9 bases. The V and J ends lost 2 bases and 2 bases, in that order; junction bases with no gene match: 15. The CDR3 loop spans 19 amino acids. CDR1 and CDR2 (germline): MNHEY, SMNVEV (reference sequence). The CDR3 DNA reads TGTGCCAGCAGTTTAAAGTTCAAGGCGGTAGCGGGAGCTCAAGAGACCCAGTACTTC. Translated, it gives CASSLKFKAVAGAQETQYF.

Only a few counts were recorded for this clone. J is TRBJ2-5 and V is TRBV10-1, with 7 bases aligning to TRBD1. V was clipped by 7 bases and J by 5 bases; unmatched bases: 7. In germline, CDR1 is WNHNN, CDR2 SYGVQD (reference sequence). This CDR3 spans 13 amino acids. CDR3 protein: CASTNRGAETQYF. The CDR3 DNA reads as TGCGCCAGCACCAACAGGGGTGCGGAGACCCAGTACTTC.